A selection of T cell receptor beta chains follows, all from one sample in a study of control samples from healthy donors and cancer patients. The data were produced by immunoSEQ multiplex PCR, yet TCRdb's version contains in-frame clones alone and is incomplete. The data show over 120,000 clones, with just under 95% seen just once and 12% to 15% held by the top ten. Sequencing was carried out using PBMCs. Source of these receptors: a man between 60 and 75 years old with colorectal cancer. CDR3s include the opening cysteine and the closing phenylalanine or tryptophan. The order of the fields is V gene, D gene, J gene, CDR3 DNA, CDR3 protein. A D gene is named only where the DNA matches it firmly.

TRBV25-1	.	TRBJ1-2	TGTGCCAGCAAGGGGTCCGTCGGCGGCTACACCTTC	CASKGSVGGYTF
TRBV4-1	.	TRBJ1-1	TGCGCCAGCAGCCAAGATCGGTGGGGGACGGGTGAAGCTTTCTTT	CASSQDRWGTGEAFF
TRBV9	.	TRBJ1-6	TGTGCCAGCAGCGTAGGGCAGGTGAATTCACCCCTCCACTTT	CASSVGQVNSPLHF
TRBV9	.	TRBJ1-1	TGTGCCAGCAGCCCCACCCCGGGAAAGGGCACTGAAGCTTTCTTT	CASSPTPGKGTEAFF
TRBV12-3/TRBV12-4	.	TRBJ1-2	TGTGCCAGCGGGGTGACCGGGAAGCATGGCTACACCTTC	CASGVTGKHGYTF
TRBV28	TRBD1	TRBJ1-1	TGTGCCAGCAGTCACACAGGGGGCGTAACGACTGAAGCTTTCTTT	CASSHTGGVTTEAFF
TRBV5-4	TRBD2	TRBJ2-5	TGTGCCAGCAGCCCGGGACTAACAGAGACCCAGTACTTC	CASSPGLTETQYF
TRBV24-1	.	TRBJ2-7	TGTGCCACCAGCGGAAGCGGACCCCTGTACGAGCAGTACTTC	CATSGSGPLYEQYF
TRBV29-1	TRBD1	TRBJ1-6	TGCAGCGTTGAGGAGACAGGGGGGTCACCCCTCCACTTT	CSVEETGGSPLHF
TRBV21-1	.	TRBJ1-5	TGTGCCAGCAGCTCCCGGGACAGGGGGCTTCCCAGATCCCCAAACAATCAGCCCCAGCATTTT	CASSSRDRGLPRSPNNQPQHF
TRBV2	.	TRBJ1-3	TGTGCCAGCAGTGGCCCTGGTTCTAGCTCTGGAAACACCATATATTTT	CASSGPGSSSGNTIYF